This TCR beta chain was recovered during a study of cytomegalovirus exposure and HLA in healthy donors. In regard to this clone: Its antigen is currently unknown.

The V end was cut by 0 bases, the J end by 5 bases, with 9 bases between. The CDR3 is 14 residues long. Per germline, CDR1 SGDLS and CDR2 YYNGEE. Study outcomes and limitations: For most TCR sequences rarity was the rule, although some public TCRs occurred in many donors. Analyses of presence/absence relied on an assumption of roughly uniform sequencing depth across donors.

PCR primers comprised 60 Vbeta and 13 Jbeta primers. The repertoire was sequenced with immunoSEQ multiplex PCR; TCRdb's copy has only in-frame clones and lacks some. The sample comprises 120,000 or so clones, 79% of which are singletons, and 2% rests with the top ten. This clonotype originated in a man aged 18-30 years in good health and CMV-seronegative. The chain couples TRBV9 to TRBJ1-5; D is perhaps TRBD1 (5 bases). Sequencing was done on a sample of PBMCs. In DNA, the CDR3 is TGTGCCAGCAGCGTAGCGGACACCTATCAGCCCCAGCATTTT. This gives the protein CASSVADTYQPQHF.